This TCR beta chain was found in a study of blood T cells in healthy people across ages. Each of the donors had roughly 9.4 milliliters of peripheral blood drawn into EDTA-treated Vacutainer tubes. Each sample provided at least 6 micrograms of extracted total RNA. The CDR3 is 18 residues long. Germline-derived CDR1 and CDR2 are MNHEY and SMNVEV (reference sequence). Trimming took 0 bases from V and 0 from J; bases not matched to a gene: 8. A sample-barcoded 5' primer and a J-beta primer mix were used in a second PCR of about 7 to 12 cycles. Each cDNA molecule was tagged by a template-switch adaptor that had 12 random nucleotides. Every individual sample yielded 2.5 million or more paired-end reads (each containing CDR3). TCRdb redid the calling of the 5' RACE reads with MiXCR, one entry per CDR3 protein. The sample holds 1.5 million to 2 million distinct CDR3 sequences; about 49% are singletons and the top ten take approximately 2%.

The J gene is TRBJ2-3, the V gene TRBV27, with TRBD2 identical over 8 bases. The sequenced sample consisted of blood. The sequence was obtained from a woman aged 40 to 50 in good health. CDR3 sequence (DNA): TGTGCCAGCAGTTTATCTACCCGGGGGGGCTTTAGCACAGATACGCAGTATTTT. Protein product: CASSLSTRGGFSTDTQYF.